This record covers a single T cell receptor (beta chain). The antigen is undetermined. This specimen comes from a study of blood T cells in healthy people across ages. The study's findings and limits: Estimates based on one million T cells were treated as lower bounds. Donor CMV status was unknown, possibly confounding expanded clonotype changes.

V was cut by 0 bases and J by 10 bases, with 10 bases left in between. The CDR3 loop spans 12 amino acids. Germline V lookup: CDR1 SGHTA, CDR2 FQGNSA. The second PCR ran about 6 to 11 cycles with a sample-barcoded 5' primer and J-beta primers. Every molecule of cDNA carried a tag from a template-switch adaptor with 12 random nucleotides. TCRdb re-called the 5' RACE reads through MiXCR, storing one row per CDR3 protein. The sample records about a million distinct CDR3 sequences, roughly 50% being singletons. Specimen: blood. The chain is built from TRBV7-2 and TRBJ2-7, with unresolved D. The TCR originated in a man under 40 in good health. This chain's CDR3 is CASSLATPYQYF. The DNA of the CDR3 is TGTGCCAGCAGCTTAGCGACACCGTACCAGTACTTC.